This passage covers 10 T cell receptor beta chains from one sample sequenced in a study of shared clonotypes between healthy human individuals. Libraries were prepared by immunoSEQ multiplex PCR; TCRdb keeps only in-frame clonotypes and omits some of them. Among roughly 530,000 clones listed, approximately 95% were seen once. Sequenced sample: naive CD4+ T cells sorted from blood. Subset: CD45RA+ positively selected. These receptors originate from a woman in her twenties or thirties in good health.

The chain employs TRBV25-1 and TRBJ1-4; D is perhaps TRBD1 (5 bases). With 3 bases removed from V and 7 bases from J, the gap between germline ends came to 21 bases. The germline CDR1 and CDR2 sequences are MGHDK and SYGVNS. CDR3 length equals 17 residues. The CDR3 DNA follows: TGTGCCAGCAGTGACCGACTCGACAGCCCGACGGGTGAAAAACTGTTTTTT. It yields the protein CASSDRLDSPTGEKLFF.

The V call is TRBV4-2, the J call TRBJ2-5; 8 nucleotides match TRBD2. The germline gives CDR1 LGHNA, CDR2 YNFKEQ. The CDR3 is 16 residues long. The V segment lost 0 bases and the J segment 5 bases; nucleotides outside the gene matches: 8. The DNA of the CDR3 is TGTGCCAGCAGCCAAGACAGGGCTAGCGGGTGGGAGACCCAGTACTTC. Translated, it gives CASSQDRASGWETQYF.

The chain links TRBV18 to TRBJ2-5, with 9 bases aligning to TRBD1. The J call may be mistaken, given a closer DNA end match to TRBJ2-7. The CDR3 sequence is 14 residues long. The germline gives CDR1 KGHSH, CDR2 LQKENI. The CDR3: CASSPSGQGYEQYF. CDR3 nucleotide sequence: TGTGCCAGCTCACCATCGGGACAGGGCTACGAGCAGTACTTC.

This clone was seen once. This chain connects TRBV27 to TRBJ2-7; TRBD2 might be the D (6 bases). Between the trimmed V and J ends, which lost 8 bases and 3 bases, there was a span of 17 bases. Per germline, CDR1 MNHEY and CDR2 SMNVEV (reference sequence). CDR3 length equals 14 residues. The CDR3 spells CASRPWEADYEQYF. Written as DNA, the CDR3 is TGTGCCAGCCGGCCTTGGGAGGCCGACTACGAGCAGTACTTC.

The chain has TRBV4-1 and TRBJ2-3; the match to TRBD1 covers 9 bases. V lost 3 bases, J lost 1 base, and 2 bases stayed unmatched. CDR3 length: 15 residues. In germline, CDR1 is MGHRA, CDR2 YSYEKL. Written as DNA, the CDR3 is TGCGCCAGCAGCCAGAGGACAGGGGGCACAGATACGCAGTATTTT. Its protein product is CASSQRTGGTDTQYF.

This rearrangement joins TRBV5-1 to TRBJ2-1; 11 bases are a match to TRBD2. Germline V gene data show CDR1 as SGHRS and CDR2 as YFSETQ. V lost 1 base to trimming and J lost 0 bases; unmatched junction nucleotides: 9. CDR3 length: 19 residues. CDR3 nucleotides: TGCGCCAGCAGCTTGATCGGGACTAGCGGAGGACGCTCCTACAATGAGCAGTTCTTC. Protein sequence: CASSLIGTSGGRSYNEQFF. Combining the CDR3 with reference TRBV5-1 and TRBJ2-1 gives the whole variable domain KAGVTQTPRYLIKTRGQQVTLSCSPISGHRSVSWYQQTPGQGLQFLFEYFSETQRNKGNFPGRFSGRQFSNSRSEMNVSTLELGDSALYLCASSLIGTSGGRSYNEQFFGPGTRLTVL.

The rearrangement joins TRBV10-1 to TRBJ2-7, with 8 positions matching TRBD1. The CDR3 consists of 16 residues. CDR1 is WNHNN and CDR2 is SYGVQD in the germline V gene (reference sequence). Trimming removed 5 bases from V and 2 bases from J; junction bases left unmatched: 11. The CDR3 nucleotides read TGCGCCAGCAGTCCATCCAACAGGGGGATTCCCTACGAGCAGTACTTC. Protein product: CASSPSNRGIPYEQYF.

V is TRBV5-6 and J is TRBJ1-4; D uncertain. CDR1 is SGHDT and CDR2 is YYEEEE in the germline V gene. V lost 4 bases and J lost 6, with 13 bases in between. CDR3 length: 14 residues. The CDR3 region is CASSQSGVDEKLFF. The CDR3 region has the DNA TGTGCCAGCAGCCAGTCTGGGGTAGATGAAAAACTGTTTTTT.

The chain combines TRBV6-1 with TRBJ1-5; tentatively, D is TRBD1 (5 bases). CDR1 is MNHNS and CDR2 is SASEGT in the germline V gene. The germline V and J ends were trimmed by 6 bases and 5 bases, with 8 bases remaining between them. There are 12 residues in the CDR3. The CDR3, as DNA: TGTGCCAGCAGCAAAGGGGATCAGCCCCAGCATTTT. Its protein is CASSKGDQPQHF.

This rearrangement joins TRBV27 to TRBJ2-3; 9 bases align to TRBD1. CDR3 length equals 13 residues. J lost 10 bases, V lost 7 bases, and 9 bases had no gene match. Germline V CDR1 and CDR2: MNHEY, SMNVEV (reference sequence). The CDR3 DNA reads as TGTGCCAGCACCCGCGGACAGGGGATGGCGCAGTATTTT. Residues: CASTRGQGMAQYF.